This note documents a single T cell receptor (beta chain) sequence. V shed 0 bases and J 4 bases; nucleotides not matched to a gene: 6. Per germline, CDR1 PRHDT and CDR2 FYEKMQ (reference sequence). CDR3 length: 15 amino acids. These data come from a study of beta chain features in type 1 diabetes. The isolated RNA, all of it, was reverse transcribed, so expressed TCRB transcripts were what got sequenced. This table comes from immunoSEQ multiplex PCR, and its TCRdb copy is limited to in-frame clones, with some not included. The sample yields 60,000 or so clones, roughly 60% seen once. The source material was Tregs from blood. The receptor's source is a woman under 30 in good health. The chain uses TRBV13 and TRBJ2-7, with 7 bases that match TRBD1. CDR3 DNA: TGTGCCAGCAGCTTAGGCACAGGGACAGCTTACGAGCAGTACTTC. It encodes CASSLGTGTAYEQYF.